This is a list of T cell receptor beta chains from one sample in a study of shared T cell receptors in the human thymus. TCRdb keeps only in-frame clones here, not all; method: immunoSEQ multiplex PCR. The sample records hundreds of thousands of clones, around 89% being singletons. This same sample was also part of a study on human thymus T cells.

The specimen sequenced was thymocytes. These receptors all come from a boy under three years old with a congenital heart defect. The CDR3 runs from the conserved cysteine through the conserved F or W. A D gene is named only where the DNA matches it firmly. Size is omitted from some rows. Given values are once, few, many or a class for expanded clones.

j_gene,abundance,d_gene,v_gene,CDR3aa,CDR3nt
TRBJ2-7,-,TRBD1,TRBV4-2,CASSQEEAGGPYEQYF,TGTGCCAGCAGCCAAGAAGAAGCAGGGGGACCCTACGAGCAGTACTTC
TRBJ1-3,-,-,TRBV14,CASSQGRDFSGNTIYF,TGTGCCAGCAGCCAAGGGCGGGACTTCTCTGGAAACACCATATATTTT
TRBJ2-1,-,TRBD2,TRBV30,CAWSWASGSYNEQFF,TGTGCCTGGAGCTGGGCTAGCGGGAGCTACAATGAGCAGTTCTTC
TRBJ1-2,-,-,TRBV25-1,CASSDRGMYGYTF,TGTGCCAGCAGTGATAGAGGGATGTATGGCTACACCTTC
TRBJ1-1,-,TRBD1,TRBV28,CASRPVFPTTGTMNTEAFF,TGTGCCAGCAGACCCGTGTTCCCCACGACAGGGACCATGAACACTGAAGCTTTCTTT
TRBJ2-3,-,TRBD2,TRBV12-5,CASGLTRTSGVTDTQYF,TGTGCTAGTGGTTTGACACGGACTAGCGGCGTCACAGATACGCAGTATTTT
TRBJ2-7,-,TRBD1,TRBV7-2,CASTSGTGPPNYEQYF,TGTGCCAGCACCTCAGGGACAGGGCCCCCGAACTACGAGCAGTACTTC
TRBJ2-7,-,TRBD2,TRBV2,CASSGSGRYEQYF,TGTGCCAGCTCGGGAAGCGGGAGGTACGAGCAGTACTTC
TRBJ2-7,-,TRBD1,TRBV7-2,CASSRTGAYEQYF,TGTGCCAGCAGCCGGACAGGGGCCTACGAGCAGTACTTC
TRBJ2-3,-,-,TRBV15,CATSRDRDRTRRTDTQYF,TGTGCCACCAGCAGAGATCGTGACAGGACTAGACGCACAGATACGCAGTATTTT
TRBJ1-3,-,TRBD1,TRBV5-6,CASSLQGANGNTIYF,TGTGCCAGCAGCTTGCAGGGGGCAAATGGAAACACCATATATTTT
TRBJ1-2,-,-,TRBV7-4,CASSLGGQSYGYTF,TGTGCCAGCAGCTTGGGTGGACAGAGCTATGGCTACACCTTC
TRBJ2-1,-,TRBD2,TRBV15,CATSRDLAGDNNEQFF,TGTGCCACCAGCAGAGATCTAGCGGGAGACAACAATGAGCAGTTCTTC
TRBJ2-7,-,TRBD2,TRBV7-6,CASSLRLAGGTTYEQYF,TGTGCCAGCAGCTTACGCCTAGCGGGAGGCACGACCTACGAGCAGTACTTC
TRBJ2-3,-,-,TRBV27,CASSFRRSDTDTQYF,TGTGCCAGCAGTTTCCGGCGAAGCGACACAGATACGCAGTATTTT
TRBJ1-1,-,-,TRBV30,CAWRHGDTEAFF,TGTGCCTGGAGGCACGGAGACACTGAAGCTTTCTTT
TRBJ2-7,-,-,TRBV11-2,CASSFNRASEQYF,TGTGCCAGCAGCTTTAACAGGGCGTCCGAGCAGTACTTC
TRBJ2-7,-,TRBD2,TRBV19,CASSIVASGVSSYEQYF,TGTGCCAGTAGTATAGTAGCTAGCGGGGTGAGCTCCTACGAGCAGTACTTC
TRBJ2-2,once,-,TRBV4-3,CASSQDMRERELFF,TGCGCCAGCAGCCAAGATATGAGGGAGCGGGAGCTGTTTTTT
TRBJ1-1,-,TRBD1,TRBV27,CASKDTGDGNTEAFF,TGTGCCAGCAAAGATACAGGGGACGGGAACACTGAAGCTTTCTTT
TRBJ1-3,-,-,TRBV30,CAWKPSGVRLPSGNTIYF,TGTGCCTGGAAGCCCTCCGGGGTGCGACTTCCCTCTGGAAACACCATATATTTT
TRBJ2-5,-,TRBD2,TRBV7-6,CASSPMVAGEETQYF,TGTGCCAGCAGCCCTATGGTAGCGGGAGAAGAGACCCAGTACTTC
TRBJ2-7,-,TRBD2,TRBV10-3,CAISSGGRNREQYF,TGTGCCATCAGCAGTGGCGGGAGGAACCGCGAGCAGTACTTC
TRBJ1-1,-,-,TRBV5-5,CASSLRGVSTEAFF,TGTGCCAGCAGCTTGAGGGGCGTGAGCACTGAAGCTTTCTTT
TRBJ1-3,-,-,TRBV15,CATSRYQAGAPSGNTIYF,TGTGCCACCAGCAGATACCAGGCAGGGGCCCCCTCTGGAAACACCATATATTTT
TRBJ2-5,-,TRBD2,TRBV4-3,CASSQRASGRAPLGETQYF,TGCGCCAGCAGCCAAAGGGCTAGCGGGAGGGCCCCACTCGGGGAGACCCAGTACTTC
TRBJ2-6,-,TRBD2,TRBV7-2,CASSFPSGSSSGANVLTF,TGTGCCAGCAGCTTTCCTAGCGGGAGTTCTTCCGGGGCCAACGTCCTGACTTTC
TRBJ2-5,-,-,TRBV25-1,CASSEGRGAQETQYF,TGTGCCAGCAGTGAGGGCAGGGGGGCACAAGAGACCCAGTACTTC
TRBJ1-4,-,-,TRBV4-1,CASSQDTGVGEKLFF,TGCGCCAGCAGCCAAGATACCGGGGTAGGGGAAAAACTGTTTTTT
TRBJ2-2,-,-,TRBV21-1,CASSKVRWNTGELFF,TGTGCCAGCAGCAAAGTCCGGTGGAACACCGGGGAGCTGTTTTTT
TRBJ2-1,-,TRBD1,TRBV4-1,CASSQDQADRRHNEQFF,TGCGCCAGCAGCCAAGATCAAGCGGACAGGAGGCACAATGAGCAGTTCTTC
TRBJ2-5,-,-,TRBV14,CASSQDHFQETQYF,TGTGCCAGCAGCCAAGATCACTTCCAAGAGACCCAGTACTTC
TRBJ1-1,few,-,TRBV28,CASSFFPGQGREAFF,TGTGCCAGCAGTTTCTTCCCAGGGCAGGGAAGGGAAGCTTTCTTT
TRBJ1-5,-,TRBD1,TRBV6-5,CASSPTGVGNQPQHF,TGTGCCAGCAGCCCGACAGGGGTGGGGAATCAGCCCCAGCATTTT
TRBJ2-6,-,-,TRBV27,CASRPLRSGAWANVLTF,TGTGCCAGCAGGCCCCTTAGAAGTGGAGCTTGGGCCAACGTCCTGACTTTC
TRBJ2-1,-,TRBD2,TRBV5-6,CASSLAGLAVEYNEQFF,TGTGCCAGCAGCTTGGCCGGGCTAGCGGTGGAGTACAATGAGCAGTTCTTC
TRBJ2-6,-,-,TRBV7-2,CASSPPASTSGANVLTF,TGTGCCAGCAGCCCCCCGGCTAGCACTTCTGGGGCCAACGTCCTGACTTTC
TRBJ2-1,-,TRBD2,TRBV5-8,CASSSPSGRIPHNEQFF,TGTGCCAGCAGCTCTCCTAGCGGGAGGATCCCCCACAATGAGCAGTTCTTC
TRBJ2-5,-,TRBD2,TRBV4-3,CASSQGAGIGETQYF,TGCGCCAGCAGCCAAGGAGCGGGGATAGGGGAGACCCAGTACTTC
TRBJ2-3,-,TRBD2,TRBV2,CASGNPSLAELWAQYF,TGTGCCAGCGGAAACCCGAGTCTAGCGGAGTTGTGGGCGCAGTATTTT
TRBJ2-1,-,-,TRBV4-1,CASSQGALGHEQFF,TGCGCCAGCAGCCAAGGGGCCCTGGGCCATGAGCAGTTCTTC
TRBJ2-7,few,TRBD1,TRBV4-3,CASSQDPDREYEQYF,TGCGCCAGCAGCCAAGACCCTGACAGGGAGTACGAGCAGTACTTC
TRBJ2-3,few,TRBD2,TRBV19,CAQVRTSGSTDTQYF,TGTGCCCAAGTACGGACTAGCGGGAGTACGGATACGCAGTATTTT
TRBJ2-1,-,TRBD2,TRBV5-1,CASSTPTSGSNNEQFF,TGCGCCAGCAGCACCCCGACTAGCGGGTCAAACAATGAGCAGTTCTTC
TRBJ1-5,-,TRBD1,TRBV5-6,CASSVGTASNQPQHF,TGTGCCAGCAGCGTCGGGACAGCTAGCAATCAGCCCCAGCATTTT